These 3 T cell receptor beta chains originate from one sample sequenced in a study of T cell repertoires in cytomegalovirus infection. TCRdb re-called the reads through MiXCR, storing one row per CDR3 protein. Seen here are around 490,000 distinct CDR3 sequences, less than 30% observed once, and the top ten hold around 13%. Sequenced input: PBMCs. The receptors were sampled from a human donor in good health (CMV status not recorded). Some clones in this sample may be carry-over from other donors' samples.

The V gene is TRBV27, the J gene TRBJ2-1; no firm D call. This CDR3 region has 12 residues. V was pared by 6 bases and J by 8 bases, with 11 bases between. Looked up from germline, CDR1 is MNHEY and CDR2 is SMNVEV (reference sequence). This chain's CDR3 is CASSPRWDEQFF. CDR3 DNA: TGTGCCAGCAGCCCCCGGTGGGATGAGCAGTTCTTC.

There are a few counts of this clonotype. The chain joins TRBV5-4 to TRBJ2-1; D gene uncertain. Trimming shortened V by 4 bases and J by 7 bases, and 18 bases separated the two germline ends. In germline, CDR1 is SGHNT, CDR2 YYREEE (reference sequence). This CDR3 has 15 amino acids. This CDR3 is CASSPPERYGNEQFF. CDR3 bases: TGTGCCAGCAGCCCACCCGAAAGGTACGGGAATGAGCAGTTCTTC.

This clonotype came up many times. The chain combines TRBV7-2 with TRBJ2-7; no definite D call. Germline V gives CDR1 SGHTA, CDR2 FQGNSA. The CDR3 has 14 amino acids. The ends were cut back, 2 bases at V and 6 bases at J, with 14 bases in the middle. CDR3 in amino acids: CASSLLSPPSEQYV. For the CDR3, the DNA is TGTGCCAGCAGCTTATTATCCCCCCCTTCCGAGCAGTACGTC.